The 17 T cell receptor beta chains presented below share a single source sample, sequenced in a study of T cells in Graves' hyperthyroidism and ophthalmopathy. Amplification of TCR beta CDR3 regions was performed using RNA transcripts as template. In the first-round RT-PCR of the TCR CDR3, the HTBI primer set was used. Each CDR3 protein gets one entry after TCRdb re-called the multiplex PCR reads with MiXCR. Of 350,000 or so distinct CDR3 sequences in the sample, less than 20% are singletons; the top ten hold 15% to 19%. Sequencing input: blood. These receptors were taken from a middle-aged woman with Graves' ophthalmopathy.

Comment on this clonotype: The junction differs from germline at one of its ends, possibly a read error. J is TRBJ2-7 and V is TRBV12-3 or TRBV12-4; 16 bases align to TRBD2. The CDR3 has 14 amino acids. The CDR3 DNA sequence: TGTGCCAGCAGTTGGGGACTAGCGGGAGGGGAAAAGTTCTTC. Encoded protein: CASSWGLAGGEKFF.

This clonotype was detected many times. The genes are TRBV19 and TRBJ1-5; TRBD1 aligns across 9 bases. Looked up from germline, CDR1 is LNHDA and CDR2 is SQIVND (reference sequence). J gave up 0 bases and V 5 bases, and 8 bases lay outside the gene matches. CDR3 size: 17 residues. CDR3 residues: CASSPPYRGRSNQPQHF. The CDR3 bases are TGTGCCAGTAGTCCCCCGTACAGGGGGCGTAGCAATCAGCCCCAGCATTTT.

This clonotype was observed a few times. The chain carries TRBV19 and TRBJ2-2, with TRBD2 matching over 13 bases. Germline V gene sequence: CDR1 LNHDA, CDR2 SQIVND (reference sequence). There are 19 residues in the CDR3. Trimming removed 4 bases from V and 1 base from J; junction bases left unmatched: 9. The CDR3 sequence is CASSKYIGLAGENTGELFF. Here the CDR3 DNA reads TGTGCCAGTAGTAAATATATAGGACTAGCGGGAGAGAACACCGGGGAGCTGTTTTTT. Complete variable domain (other parts from reference TRBV19 and TRBJ2-2): DGGITQSPKYLFRKEGQNVTLSCEQNLNHDAMYWYRQDPGQGLRLIYYSQIVNDFQKGDIAEGYSVSREKKESFPLTVTSAQKNPTAFYLCASSKYIGLAGENTGELFFGEGSRLTVL.

This clonotype occurred many times. V and J are TRBV30 and TRBJ1-2, with a possible D match to TRBD1 (6 bases). Germline CDR1 and CDR2: GTSNPN and SVGIG (reference sequence). This CDR3 is 13 amino acids long. The V end lost 4 bases, the J end lost 6 bases, and 15 bases lay between the germline ends. This chain's CDR3 is CAWKAGAGHGYTF. The CDR3 bases are TGTGCCTGGAAGGCGGGGGCCGGACATGGCTACACCTTC.

In this sample, this clonotype turned up many times. The rearrangement joins TRBV28 to TRBJ2-7; 8 nucleotides match TRBD2. This CDR3 region has 16 residues. The V gene end was trimmed by 5 bases and the J gene end by 1 base; junction bases not matched to a gene: 10. Germline values: CDR1 MDHEN, CDR2 SYDVKM. CDR3 sequence (DNA): TGTGCCAGCAGTGCTGGGACGGGGGGGGGTTCCTACGAGCAGTACTTC. Its protein is CASSAGTGGGSYEQYF.

This clonotype was recorded many times. The gene calls are TRBV12-3 or TRBV12-4 and TRBJ2-7, with 7 bases matching TRBD1. V lost 6 bases and J lost 0; bases outside the gene matches: 11. The CDR3 runs 16 residues. CDR3 region: CASRRSGTDSSYEQYF. In DNA, the CDR3 is TGTGCCAGCAGGCGGTCCGGGACAGACAGCTCCTACGAGCAGTACTTC.

The sample holds many counts of this clonotype. This chain joins TRBV6-1 and TRBJ2-7; 10 nucleotides line up with TRBD2. The V and J ends lost 2 bases and 7 bases, in that order; junction bases with no gene match: 5. Germline assignment: CDR1 MNHNS and CDR2 SASEGT. The CDR3 is 14 residues long. The CDR3, as DNA: TGTGCCAGCAGTGAACCACTAGCGGGATGGGAGCAGTACTTC. This sequence encodes CASSEPLAGWEQYF.

Many counts were recorded for this clonotype. The junction departs from germline at one end; a sequencing error may be responsible. The V gene is TRBV29-1, the J gene TRBJ1-2, with no clear D. Germline CDR1 is SQVTM and CDR2 is ANQGSEA. CDR3 length: 12 amino acids. The CDR3 protein is CSAWGKDYSYTF. The CDR3 DNA follows: TGCAGCGCCTGGGGAAAGGACTATAGCTACACCTTC.

This clonotype was seen many times. The J gene is TRBJ2-7, the V gene TRBV27; either TRBD1 or TRBD2 may fit D (6 bases each). V lost 6 bases to trimming and J lost 9 bases, with 18 bases between them. This CDR3 has 13 residues. Germline CDR1 MNHEY, CDR2 SMNVEV (reference sequence). For the CDR3, the DNA is TGTGCCAGCAGCACACACGAGGGGGGCGCGCAGTACTTC. Translating gives CASSTHEGGAQYF.

This clonotype has at least ten counts. The chain has TRBV2 and TRBJ2-2; D ambiguous. Trimming cost V 6 bases and J 4 bases, with 12 bases left between them. This CDR3 has 14 residues. The germline V gene has CDR1 SNHLY and CDR2 FYNNEI. CDR3 sequence (DNA): TGTGCCAGCAGACCCACTACGAGCACCGGGGAGCTGTTTTTT. It codes for CASRPTTSTGELFF.

This clonotype was seen at least ten times. A much larger clone is a single base away; this may be a read error. The chain combines TRBV11-2 with TRBJ1-2; 7 bases fit TRBD1. From germline, CDR1 is SGHAT and CDR2 FQNNGV. This CDR3 comprises 13 residues. Losses at the gene ends were 2 bases for V and 10 bases for J; bases not matched to a gene: 7. CDR3 nucleotides: TGTGCCAGCAGCTTACCTTGGGACAGACCCTACACCTTC. Its protein is CASSLPWDRPYTF.

Ten or more counts support this clonotype. One end of the junction varies from germline; a read error may be responsible. CDR3 region: CSARGGWQGRYGQYF. In nucleotides, the CDR3 is TGCAGTGCTAGAGGAGGTTGGCAGGGACGATACGGGCAGTACTTC. The chain couples TRBV20-1 to TRBJ2-7; either TRBD1 or TRBD2 may supply D (5 bases each). This CDR3 has 15 residues. Germline CDR1 and CDR2: DFQATT and SNEGSKA (reference sequence).

The rearrangement links TRBV6-1 to TRBJ1-2; D not resolved. Germline-derived CDR1 and CDR2 are MNHNS and SASEGT. The length of the CDR3 is 11 residues. V was trimmed by 1 base and J by 6 bases, leaving 3 bases between them. CDR3 nucleotides: TGTGCCAGCAGTGAAGATCATGGCTACACCTTC. Its translation: CASSEDHGYTF.

This clonotype appeared a few times. V usage is TRBV10-3 and J usage is TRBJ2-3; weak D call: TRBD2 (5 bases). V was cut by 4 bases and J by 2 bases, with 13 bases left in between. This CDR3 spans 15 amino acids. Germline values: CDR1 ENHRY, CDR2 SYGVKD. CDR3 loop: CAISVSHGLTDTQYF. CDR3 nucleotides: TGTGCCATCAGTGTCTCTCACGGACTCACAGATACGCAGTATTTT.

This clonotype showed up many times. This CDR3 is missing its conserved last phenylalanine or tryptophan, likely due to a read error. V usage is TRBV12-3 or TRBV12-4 and J usage is TRBJ1-1; possibly TRBD1 for D (6 bases). Trimming took 5 bases from V and 8 from J, leaving 18 bases between them. This CDR3 has 14 residues. The CDR3 sequence: CASSLGGGRPEAFL. Here the CDR3 DNA reads TGTGCCAGCAGTCTTGGCGGGGGGCGCCCCGAAGCTTTCCTT.

In the case of this clonotype: One end of the junction fails to match germline, which may point to a read error. The V gene is TRBV15, the J gene TRBJ1-2; D gene ambiguous. This CDR3 spans 14 amino acids. The germline CDR1 and CDR2 sequences are LNHNV and YYDKDF (reference sequence). The CDR3 loop reads CATSRGGESYGYTF. The CDR3 DNA follows: TGCGCCACCAGCAGAGGCGGGGAGTCCTATGGCTACACCTTC.

The chain combines TRBV30 with TRBJ2-2; D gene uncertain. Trimming took 0 bases from V and 7 from J, leaving 12 bases between them. The germline gives CDR1 GTSNPN, CDR2 SVGIG (reference sequence). This CDR3 is 14 amino acids long. The CDR3 sequence: CAWSVQRLDGELFF. DNA for the CDR3: TGTGCCTGGAGTGTACAGAGATTGGACGGGGAGCTGTTTTTT. Full variable domain (rest looked up from reference TRBV30 and TRBJ2-2): SQTIHQWPATLVQPVGSPLSLECTVEGTSNPNLYWYRQAAGRGLQLLFYSVGIGQISSEVPQNLSASRPQDRQFILSSKKLLLSDSGFYLCAWSVQRLDGELFFGEGSRLTVL.